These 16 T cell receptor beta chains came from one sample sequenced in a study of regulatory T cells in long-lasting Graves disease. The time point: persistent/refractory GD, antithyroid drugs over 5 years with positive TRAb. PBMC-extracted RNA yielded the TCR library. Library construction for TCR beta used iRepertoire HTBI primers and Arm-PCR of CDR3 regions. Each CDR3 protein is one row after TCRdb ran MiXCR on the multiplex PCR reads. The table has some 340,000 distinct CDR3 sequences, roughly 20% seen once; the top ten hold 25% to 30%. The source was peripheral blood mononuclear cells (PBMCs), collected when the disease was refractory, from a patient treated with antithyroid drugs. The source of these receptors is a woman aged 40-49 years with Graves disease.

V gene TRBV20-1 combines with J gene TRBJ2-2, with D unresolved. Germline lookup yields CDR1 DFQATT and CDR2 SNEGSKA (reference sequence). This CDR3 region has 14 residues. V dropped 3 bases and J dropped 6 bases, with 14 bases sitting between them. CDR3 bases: TGCAGTGCTAGTCGTCGCGGTCGAGCCGGGGAGCTGTTTTTT. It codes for CSASRRGRAGELFF.

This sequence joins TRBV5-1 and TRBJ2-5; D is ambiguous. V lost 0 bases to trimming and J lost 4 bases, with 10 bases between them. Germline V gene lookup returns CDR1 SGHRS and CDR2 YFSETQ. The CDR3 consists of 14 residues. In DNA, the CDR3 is TGCGCCAGCAGCTTGGGGTTCCTGCGAGAGACCCAGTACTTC. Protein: CASSLGFLRETQYF.

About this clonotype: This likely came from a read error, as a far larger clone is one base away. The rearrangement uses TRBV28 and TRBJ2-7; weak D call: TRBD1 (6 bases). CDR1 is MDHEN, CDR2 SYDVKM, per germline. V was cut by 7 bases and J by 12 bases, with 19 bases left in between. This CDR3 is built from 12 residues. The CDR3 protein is CASTQGVETRYF. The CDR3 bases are TGTGCCAGCACACAGGGAGTTGAGACCCGGTACTTC.

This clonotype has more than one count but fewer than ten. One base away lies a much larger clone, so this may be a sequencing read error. This chain's CDR3 is CASGLSGGINSPLHF. The CDR3 DNA is TGTGCCAGCGGTTTGTCAGGGGGCATCAATTCACCCCTCCACTTT. The chain employs TRBV12-3 or TRBV12-4 and TRBJ1-6; 8 bases are shared with TRBD1. The CDR3 totals 15 residues.

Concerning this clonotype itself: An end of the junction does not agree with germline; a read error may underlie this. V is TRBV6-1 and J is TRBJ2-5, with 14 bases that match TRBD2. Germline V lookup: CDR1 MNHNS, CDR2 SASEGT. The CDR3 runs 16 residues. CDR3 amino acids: CAISEGLAGVRETQYF. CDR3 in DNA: TGTGCCATCAGTGAGGGACTAGCGGGAGTACGAGAGACCCAGTACTTC.

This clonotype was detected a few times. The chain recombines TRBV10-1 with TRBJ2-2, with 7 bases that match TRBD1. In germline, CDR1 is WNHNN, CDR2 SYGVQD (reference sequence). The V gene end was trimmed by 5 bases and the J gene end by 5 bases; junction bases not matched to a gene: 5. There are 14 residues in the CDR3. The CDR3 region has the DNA TGCGCCAGCAGTTCGGCAGGGGGTACCGGGGAGCTGTTTTTT. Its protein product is CASSSAGGTGELFF.

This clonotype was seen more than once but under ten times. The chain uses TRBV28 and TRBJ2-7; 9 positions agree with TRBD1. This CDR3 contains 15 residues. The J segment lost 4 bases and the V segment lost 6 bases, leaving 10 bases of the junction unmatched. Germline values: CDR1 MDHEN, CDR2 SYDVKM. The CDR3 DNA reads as TGTGCCAGCAGGGATACGGGGACAGGGCGATACGAGCAGTACTTC. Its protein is CASRDTGTGRYEQYF.

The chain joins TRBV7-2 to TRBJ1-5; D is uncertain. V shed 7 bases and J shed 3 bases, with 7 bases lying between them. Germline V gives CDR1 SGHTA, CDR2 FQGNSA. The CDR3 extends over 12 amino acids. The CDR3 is CASTFSNQPQHF. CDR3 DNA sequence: TGTGCCAGCACCTTTTCCAATCAGCCCCAGCATTTT.

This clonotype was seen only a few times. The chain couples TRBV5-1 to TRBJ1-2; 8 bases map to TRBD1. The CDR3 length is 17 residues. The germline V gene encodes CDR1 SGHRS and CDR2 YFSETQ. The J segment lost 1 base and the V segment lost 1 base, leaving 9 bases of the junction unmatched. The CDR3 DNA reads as TGCGCCAGCAGCTTGACCCGACAGGGGAAACTTAACTATGGCTACACCTTC. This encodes CASSLTRQGKLNYGYTF.

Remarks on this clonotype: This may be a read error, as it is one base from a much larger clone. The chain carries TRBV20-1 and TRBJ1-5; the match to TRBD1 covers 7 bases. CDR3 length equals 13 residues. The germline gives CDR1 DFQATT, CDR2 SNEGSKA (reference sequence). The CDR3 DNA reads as TGCAGTGCTACAGACAGGGAGGTCCAGCCCCGGCATTTT. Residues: CSATDREVQPRHF.

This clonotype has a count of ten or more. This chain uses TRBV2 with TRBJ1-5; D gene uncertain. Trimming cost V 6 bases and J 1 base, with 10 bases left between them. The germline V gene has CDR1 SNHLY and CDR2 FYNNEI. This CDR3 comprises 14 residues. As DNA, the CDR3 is TGTGCCAGCAGACCGACGGGGAGCAATCAGCCCCAGCATTTT. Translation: CASRPTGSNQPQHF.

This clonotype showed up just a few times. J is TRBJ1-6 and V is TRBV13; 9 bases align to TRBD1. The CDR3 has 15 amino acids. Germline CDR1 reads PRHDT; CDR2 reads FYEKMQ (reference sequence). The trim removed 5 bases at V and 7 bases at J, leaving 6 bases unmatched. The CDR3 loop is CASSVGTGRNSPLHF. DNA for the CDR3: TGTGCCAGCAGCGTCGGGACAGGGAGGAATTCACCCCTCCACTTT.

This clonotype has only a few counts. The CDR3 reads CASSTIAGSTEAFF. Written as DNA, the CDR3 is TGCGCCAGCAGTACCATAGCGGGGAGCACTGAAGCTTTCTTT. This rearrangement joins TRBV5-1 to TRBJ1-1; D unresolved. The CDR3 extends over 14 amino acids. Germline CDR1 and CDR2: SGHRS and YFSETQ. The V end was cut by 5 bases, the J end by 4 bases, with 15 bases between.

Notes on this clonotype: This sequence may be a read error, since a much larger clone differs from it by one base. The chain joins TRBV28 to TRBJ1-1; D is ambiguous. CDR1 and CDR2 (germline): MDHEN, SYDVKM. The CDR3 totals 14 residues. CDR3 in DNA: TGTGTCAGCAGTTTCTTTCCCATGAACACTGAAGCTTTCTTT. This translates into CVSSFFPMNTEAFF.

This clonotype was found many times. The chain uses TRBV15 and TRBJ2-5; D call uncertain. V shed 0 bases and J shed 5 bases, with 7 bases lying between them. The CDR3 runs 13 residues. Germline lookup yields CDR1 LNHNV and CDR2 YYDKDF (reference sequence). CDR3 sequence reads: CATSRDLLETQYF. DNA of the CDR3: TGTGCCACCAGCAGAGATCTTCTGGAGACCCAGTACTTC.

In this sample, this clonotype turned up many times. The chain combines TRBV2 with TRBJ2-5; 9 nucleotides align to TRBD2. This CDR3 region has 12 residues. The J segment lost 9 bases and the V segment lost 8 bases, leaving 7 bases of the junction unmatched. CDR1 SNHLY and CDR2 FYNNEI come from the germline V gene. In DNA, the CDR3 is TGTGCCAGCTTAGCGGGAGCGCGTGCCCAGTACTTC. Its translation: CASLAGARAQYF.